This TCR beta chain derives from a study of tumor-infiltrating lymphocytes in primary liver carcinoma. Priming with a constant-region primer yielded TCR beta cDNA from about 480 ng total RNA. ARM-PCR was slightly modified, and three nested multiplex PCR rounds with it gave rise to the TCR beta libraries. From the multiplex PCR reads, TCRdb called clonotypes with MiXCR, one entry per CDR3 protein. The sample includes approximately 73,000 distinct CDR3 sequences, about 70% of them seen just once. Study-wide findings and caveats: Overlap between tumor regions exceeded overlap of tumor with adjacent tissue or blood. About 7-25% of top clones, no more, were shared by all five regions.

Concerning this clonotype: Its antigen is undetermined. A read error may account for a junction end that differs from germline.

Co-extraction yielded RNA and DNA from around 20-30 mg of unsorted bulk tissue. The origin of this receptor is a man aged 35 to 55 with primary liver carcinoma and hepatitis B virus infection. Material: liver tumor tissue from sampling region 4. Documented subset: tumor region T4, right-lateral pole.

Here the CDR3 DNA reads TGCAGCGTTGAACCTACAGGGGCCTACAATGAGCAGATCTTC. The encoded protein is CSVEPTGAYNEQIF. The rearrangement joins TRBV29-1 to TRBJ2-1; 7 positions agree with TRBD1. Germline CDR1 is SQVTM and CDR2 is ANQGSEA. CDR3 length equals 14 residues.